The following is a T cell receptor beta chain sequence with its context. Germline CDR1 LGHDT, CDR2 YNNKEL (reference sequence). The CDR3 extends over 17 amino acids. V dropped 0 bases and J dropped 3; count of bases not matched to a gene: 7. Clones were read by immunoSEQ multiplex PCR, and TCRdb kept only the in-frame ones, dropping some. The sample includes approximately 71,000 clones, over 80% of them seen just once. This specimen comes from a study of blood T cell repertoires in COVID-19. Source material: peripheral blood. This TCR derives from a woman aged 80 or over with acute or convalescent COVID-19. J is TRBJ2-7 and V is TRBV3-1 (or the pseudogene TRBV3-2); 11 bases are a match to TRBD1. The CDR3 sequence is CASSQEPDRGLIYEQYF. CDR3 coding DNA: TGTGCCAGCAGCCAAGAACCGGACAGGGGGCTAATCTACGAGCAGTACTTC.